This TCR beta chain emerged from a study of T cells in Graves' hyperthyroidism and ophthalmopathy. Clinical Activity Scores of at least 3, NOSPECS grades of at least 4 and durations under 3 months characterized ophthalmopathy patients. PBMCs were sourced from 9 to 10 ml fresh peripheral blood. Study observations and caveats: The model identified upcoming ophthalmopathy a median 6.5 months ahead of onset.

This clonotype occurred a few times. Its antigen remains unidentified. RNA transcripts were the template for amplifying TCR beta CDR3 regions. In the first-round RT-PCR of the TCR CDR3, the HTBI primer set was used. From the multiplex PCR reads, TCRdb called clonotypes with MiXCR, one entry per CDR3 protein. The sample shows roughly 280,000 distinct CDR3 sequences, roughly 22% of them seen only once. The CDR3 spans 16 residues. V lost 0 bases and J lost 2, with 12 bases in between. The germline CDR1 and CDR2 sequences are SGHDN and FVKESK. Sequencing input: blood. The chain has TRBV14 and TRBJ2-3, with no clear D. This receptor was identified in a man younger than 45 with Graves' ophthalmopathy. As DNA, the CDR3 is TGTGCCAGCAGCCAAGAAGGCAGCTTCCCCACAGATACGCAGTATTTT. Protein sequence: CASSQEGSFPTDTQYF.